The T cell receptor (beta chain) under discussion was sequenced for a study of control samples from healthy donors and cancer patients. Assay used: immunoSEQ multiplex PCR; TCRdb lists only in-frame clones, some missing. This table has roughly 100,000 clones, around 89% appearing once. The CDR3 totals 14 residues. CDR1 and CDR2 (germline): SGHRS, YFSETQ. Trimming took off 0 bases at V and 7 bases at J, with 14 bases between the two ends. The material sequenced was PBMCs. The rearrangement joins TRBV5-1 to TRBJ2-7; D tentatively fits TRBD1 or TRBD2 (5 bases each). The origin of this receptor is a man aged 55 to 70 with lung cancer. Here the CDR3 reads CASSLGGDLGEQYV. The CDR3 coding sequence is TGCGCCAGCAGCTTGGGTGGGGACCTAGGGGAGCAGTACGTC.